This TCR beta chain was profiled in a study of T cell changes during pregnancy in multiple sclerosis. The method was immunoSEQ multiplex PCR; TCRdb's version includes in-frame clones alone and lacks a portion of them. This table holds roughly 61,000 clones, just over 90% found once. The germline CDR1 and CDR2 sequences are SEHNR and FQNEAQ (reference sequence). V lost 4 bases and J lost 4; bases outside the gene matches: 15. The CDR3 has 18 amino acids. The chain uses TRBV7-9 and TRBJ2-3; 9 bases are shared with TRBD1. Material: peripheral blood, obtained after pregnancy. This sequence originates from a female donor with multiple sclerosis, enrolled in a pregnancy study. CDR3 DNA: TGTGCCAGCAGCTCTCGAGAGCCGGGACAGGGTTCCCCAGATACGCAGTATTTT. It is translated as CASSSREPGQGSPDTQYF.